A selection of T cell receptor beta chains follows, all from one sample in a study of cytomegalovirus exposure and HLA in healthy donors. Libraries were prepared by immunoSEQ multiplex PCR; TCRdb keeps only in-frame clonotypes and omits some of them. The sample includes more than 90,000 clones, around 76% seen only once; the top ten take 0.55% to 0.65%. The sample was PBMCs. These receptors came from a man aged 25 to 45 in good health and CMV-seronegative. CDR3s include the opening cysteine and the closing phenylalanine or tryptophan. D genes are given only for firm matches. Part of the rows lack a size; the others show once, few, many or a class for expanded clones.

size	D	V	J	DNA	CDR3
-	-	TRBV27	TRBJ2-7	TGTGCCAGCAGTTTAAGTGCGGCCTCCTACGAGCAGTACTTC	CASSLSAASYEQYF
-	-	TRBV19	TRBJ1-4	TGTGCCAGCAGTCCGGCAGGGAGGTATGAAAAACTGTTTTTT	CASSPAGRYEKLFF
once	TRBD1	TRBV19	TRBJ1-2	TGTGCCAGTGAAAAGGGACAGGGGGCAGGTGGCTACACCTTC	CASEKGQGAGGYTF
-	-	TRBV10-1	TRBJ2-1	TGCGCCAGCAGTGAGGATACTTCGAACTACAATGAGCAGTTCTTC	CASSEDTSNYNEQFF
-	-	TRBV7-9	TRBJ2-7	TGTGCCAGCAGCTTAGCCGTCAGCTACGAGCAGTACTTC	CASSLAVSYEQYF
-	TRBD2	TRBV5-4	TRBJ2-3	TGTGCCAGCAGCTTGGGGGGAGCGGGAGCTAACACAGATACGCAGTATTTT	CASSLGGAGANTDTQYF
-	-	TRBV14	TRBJ2-7	TGTGCCAGCAGCCTTAGGGACAACCCCTACGAGCAGTACTTC	CASSLRDNPYEQYF
few	-	TRBV4-1	TRBJ1-2	TGCGCCAGCAGTGAATCGGACAGCTCCTACTATGGCTACACCTTC	CASSESDSSYYGYTF
-	TRBD2	TRBV5-6	TRBJ2-1	TGTGCCAGCAGCTTGTCTCTAGCGGACAATGAGCAGTTCTTC	CASSLSLADNEQFF
once	TRBD1	TRBV7-2	TRBJ2-1	TGTGCCAGCAGCCCCCCAGGACAGGGGTCCTACAATGAGCAGTTCTTC	CASSPPGQGSYNEQFF
-	-	TRBV7-3	TRBJ1-1	TGTGCCAGCAGCTTGACAGGGAACACTGAAGCTTTCTTT	CASSLTGNTEAFF
-	-	TRBV19	TRBJ1-2	TGTGCCAGTAGTATCGGACTGCAAGCTAACTATGGCTACACCTTC	CASSIGLQANYGYTF
-	TRBD2	TRBV7-3	TRBJ2-3	TGTGCCAGCAGCTTAAGGCCCAGCGGGGGTGGGCATACGCAGTATTTT	CASSLRPSGGGHTQYF
few	TRBD1	TRBV5-6	TRBJ1-1	TGTGCCAGCAGCTCCTTAGACAGGGAGAACACTGAAGCTTTCTTT	CASSSLDRENTEAFF
-	TRBD1	TRBV12-5	TRBJ2-5	TGTGCTAGTGGTTCAGGGGGCTCGGAGACCCAGTACTTC	CASGSGGSETQYF
few	-	TRBV5-1	TRBJ2-2	TGCGCCAGCAGCTTGGCCAGGACGAACACCGGGGAGCTGTTTTTT	CASSLARTNTGELFF
-	-	TRBV19	TRBJ2-4	TGTGCCAGTAGTACAGGGGACAAAAACATTCAGTACTTC	CASSTGDKNIQYF
-	TRBD2	TRBV10-1	TRBJ2-5	TGCGCCAGCAGTGGGCTAGCGGGAGGACGAGAGACCCAGTACTTC	CASSGLAGGRETQYF
-	TRBD2	TRBV7-9	TRBJ2-1	TGTGCCAGCAGCCATACTAGCGGGGGGCACAATGAGCAGTTCTTC	CASSHTSGGHNEQFF
-	TRBD1	TRBV2	TRBJ1-2	TGTGCCAGCAGTGAAGCCGGGACAGGGGACTATGGCTACACCTTC	CASSEAGTGDYGYTF
-	-	TRBV5-1	TRBJ1-2	TGCGCCAGCAGCTTGGGTGGTACAGGGTTTTCTTATGGCTACACCTTC	CASSLGGTGFSYGYTF
-	-	TRBV27	TRBJ1-6	TGTGCCAGCAGTTTAGTGGGGACTTTGGATTCACCCCTCCACTTT	CASSLVGTLDSPLHF
-	TRBD2	TRBV28	TRBJ2-5	TGTGCCAGCAGTAAGGGACTAGCGGGGCAAGAGACCCAGTACTTC	CASSKGLAGQETQYF
-	TRBD2	TRBV5-1	TRBJ2-5	TGCGCCAGCAGCTTGGATGCGGGGGGGCGAGAGACCCAGTACTTC	CASSLDAGGRETQYF
-	-	TRBV4-1	TRBJ2-4	TGCGCCAGCAGCTCAATTGGACAGCTAGCCAAAAACATTCAGTACTTC	CASSSIGQLAKNIQYF
-	-	TRBV9	TRBJ1-1	TGTGCCAGCAGCCAGGCCAAGAACACTGAAGCTTTCTTT	CASSQAKNTEAFF
once	TRBD2	TRBV5-1	TRBJ2-3	TGCGCCAGCAGCTTGGTAGCGGGTACCACAGATACGCAGTATTTT	CASSLVAGTTDTQYF
-	-	TRBV5-5	TRBJ1-2	TGTGCCAGCAGCTTGATCGGTTCAGGGGCGGACGGCTACACCTTC	CASSLIGSGADGYTF